These 24 T cell receptor beta chains came from one sample sequenced in a study of T-cell memory formation after mild COVID-19. TCRdb re-called the 5' RACE reads through MiXCR, storing one row per CDR3 protein. The data hold approximately 500,000 distinct CDR3 sequences, with more than 20% observed a single time. The source material was PBMCs or a T cell subset sorted from them (not recorded which). Source of these receptors: an adult woman who had mild COVID-19 (a few samples of this study predate the infection). Cell type and time point are not known.

This clonotype occurred a few times. The chain recombines TRBV29-1 with TRBJ2-7, with D unclear. The V end lost 7 bases, the J end lost 5 bases, and 15 bases lay between the germline ends. Per the germline V gene, CDR1 is SQVTM and CDR2 is ANQGSEA. CDR3 length: 12 residues. The CDR3 bases are TGCAGCGCCCGGGTTCCCGTGGACGAGCAGTACTTC. It translates to CSARVPVDEQYF.

V is TRBV19 and J is TRBJ2-2; perhaps TRBD2 as D (5 bases). V gave up 7 bases and J gave up 6 bases, with 9 bases separating them. Germline V gene lookup returns CDR1 LNHDA and CDR2 SQIVND (reference sequence). The CDR3 loop spans 12 amino acids. The CDR3 sequence: CASTPGAGELFF. In DNA form, the CDR3 reads TGTGCCAGTACCCCCGGGGCCGGGGAGCTGTTTTTT.

The CDR3 reads CASSPVGQHPGELFF. CDR3 nucleotides: TGCGCCAGCAGCCCCGTTGGACAACACCCCGGGGAGCTGTTTTTT. This chain links TRBV5-1 with TRBJ2-2; weak D call: TRBD1 (5 bases). The length of the CDR3 is 15 residues. Between the trimmed V and J ends, which lost 4 bases and 6 bases, there was a span of 16 bases. CDR1 is SGHRS, CDR2 YFSETQ, per germline.

This clonotype occurred a few times. This rearrangement joins TRBV4-2 to TRBJ2-7; the D is unclear. In germline, CDR1 is LGHNA, CDR2 YNFKEQ. V lost 4 bases to trimming and J lost 2 bases, with 12 bases between them. The CDR3 extends over 14 amino acids. CDR3 sequence reads: CASSPYGGTYEQYF. For the CDR3, the DNA is TGTGCCAGCAGCCCCTACGGCGGCACCTACGAGCAGTACTTC.

The J gene is TRBJ2-3, the V gene TRBV18; D uncertain. Trimming left V 3 bases short and J 5 bases short, with 9 bases between. Germline V lookup: CDR1 KGHSH, CDR2 LQKENI. This CDR3 contains 13 residues. The DNA of the CDR3 is TGTGCCAGCTCACCTACAATGGGAGATACGCAGTATTTT. Residues: CASSPTMGDTQYF.

This clonotype was recorded once. The genes are TRBV10-1 and TRBJ2-5, with 7 bases matching TRBD1. V trimming: 1 base; J trimming: 5 bases; junction bases outside the gene matches: 25. There are 21 residues in the CDR3. CDR1 and CDR2 (germline): WNHNN, SYGVQD (reference sequence). CDR3 sequence (DNA): TGCGCCAGCAGTGAGTGGTTTTCAGGTCCCCGCGAACAGGACAGGTCGGAGACCCAGTACTTC. This codes for CASSEWFSGPREQDRSETQYF.

The chain couples TRBV12-3 or TRBV12-4 to TRBJ1-4, with D perhaps TRBD1 (6 bases). V lost 6 bases and J 6 bases, leaving 14 bases between the germline ends. CDR3 length: 14 amino acids. CDR3: CASRTGTKYEKLFF. The CDR3 DNA follows: TGTGCCAGCAGGACCGGGACAAAATATGAAAAACTGTTTTTT.

The genes are TRBV5-1 and TRBJ2-3, with D perhaps TRBD1 (5 bases). CDR1 and CDR2 from the germline V gene are SGHRS and YFSETQ. This CDR3 is built from 13 residues. The V and J ends lost 4 bases and 2 bases respectively, with 8 bases between them. CDR3 residues: CASSGAATDTQYF. The DNA for the CDR3 is TGCGCCAGCAGCGGGGCTGCCACAGATACGCAGTATTTT.

This clonotype was found a few times. This chain joins TRBV29-1 and TRBJ2-7; possible D gene TRBD2, 5 bases. Trimming shortened V by 4 bases and J by 5 bases, and 15 bases separated the two germline ends. The CDR3 loop spans 13 amino acids. CDR1 and CDR2 from the germline V gene are SQVTM and ANQGSEA. CDR3 sequence: CSVVGSRVNEQYF. The CDR3 DNA follows: TGCAGCGTTGTGGGGTCGAGGGTCAACGAGCAGTACTTC.

This chain uses TRBV15 with TRBJ2-2; 10 positions match TRBD2. Trimming took 2 bases from V and 7 from J; bases not matched to a gene: 10. The CDR3 has 17 amino acids. Germline V gene sequence: CDR1 LNHNV, CDR2 YYDKDF (reference sequence). CDR3: CATSRKVVASGGGELFF. The CDR3 DNA follows: TGTGCCACCAGCAGAAAGGTCGTCGCTAGCGGGGGCGGGGAGCTGTTTTTT.

This clonotype has more than one count but fewer than ten. The V and J genes are TRBV30 and TRBJ2-1; 8 bases are a match to TRBD2. The CDR3 sequence is 14 residues long. Trimming cost V 5 bases and J 3 bases; bases outside gene matches: 6. Looked up from germline, CDR1 is GTSNPN and CDR2 is SVGIG (reference sequence). The CDR3 bases are TGTGCCTGGGCAGCGGGAGTTGGCTACAATGAGCAGTTCTTC. Residues: CAWAAGVGYNEQFF.

This clonotype has just a few counts. The genes are TRBV12-3 or TRBV12-4 and TRBJ1-1; 8 bases fit TRBD1. The V and J ends lost 2 bases and 11 bases, in that order; junction bases with no gene match: 10. This CDR3 region has 14 residues. The CDR3 loop is CASSLFGRGQRAFF. The CDR3 DNA sequence: TGTGCCAGCAGTTTATTTGGCAGGGGGCAGCGTGCTTTCTTT.

Ten or more counts support this clonotype. The J gene is TRBJ2-4, the V gene TRBV12-3 or TRBV12-4; no definite D call. The CDR3 has 14 amino acids. V was trimmed by 5 bases and J by 5 bases, leaving 13 bases between them. The chain's CDR3 is CASSTSGRQNIQYF. The DNA for the CDR3 is TGTGCCAGCAGTACCTCGGGTCGACAAAACATTCAGTACTTC.

This clonotype has more than one count but fewer than ten. The J gene is TRBJ2-5, the V gene TRBV6-5; D not certain. Per the germline V gene, CDR1 is MNHEY and CDR2 is SVGAGI. The V end was cut by 7 bases, the J end by 7 bases, with 13 bases between. The CDR3 consists of 12 residues. CDR3 region: CASTTGLGTQYF. CDR3 sequence (DNA): TGTGCCAGCACAACCGGGCTGGGGACCCAGTACTTC.

This rearrangement joins TRBV20-1 to TRBJ1-1; TRBD1 matches 7 bases. This CDR3 spans 15 amino acids. CDR1 DFQATT and CDR2 SNEGSKA come from the germline V gene (reference sequence). V lost 0 bases and J lost 3; bases outside the gene matches: 7. The CDR3 sequence: CSAREGGQTHTEAFF. CDR3 nucleotides: TGCAGTGCTAGAGAGGGGGGACAGACCCACACTGAAGCTTTCTTT.

This chain joins TRBV7-9 and TRBJ2-1; 9 positions match TRBD1. This CDR3 has 16 residues. CDR1 SEHNR and CDR2 FQNEAQ come from the germline V gene (reference sequence). The V gene end was trimmed by 3 bases and the J gene end by 9 bases; junction bases not matched to a gene: 12. CDR3 amino acids: CASSFGLPGTGTEQFF. Written as DNA, the CDR3 is TGTGCCAGCAGCTTTGGACTTCCGGGGACAGGGACTGAGCAGTTCTTC.

The V call is TRBV7-2, the J call TRBJ1-2, with TRBD1 identical over 11 bases. The germline gives CDR1 SGHTA, CDR2 FQGNSA. The CDR3 is 14 residues long. The V and J ends lost 5 bases and 8 bases, in that order; junction bases with no gene match: 7. CDR3 protein: CASSRTGTGGGYTF. The CDR3 DNA sequence: TGTGCCAGCAGCCGAACCGGGACAGGGGGAGGCTACACCTTC.

This clonotype appeared a few times. This chain joins TRBV4-2 and TRBJ2-5, with a tentative D call TRBD1 (5 bases). V dropped 1 base and J dropped 3 bases, with 9 bases sitting between them. CDR3 length equals 14 residues. Germline CDR1 LGHNA, CDR2 YNFKEQ. The CDR3 spells CASSQGNRKETQYF. DNA for the CDR3: TGTGCCAGCAGCCAAGGAAACAGGAAAGAGACCCAGTACTTC.

This clonotype showed up many times. The chain links TRBV7-9 to TRBJ2-7; a possible D gene is TRBD2 (6 bases). This CDR3 region has 19 residues. Looked up from germline, CDR1 is SEHNR and CDR2 is FQNEAQ (reference sequence). V lost 4 bases and J 0 bases, leaving 25 bases between the germline ends. CDR3 DNA: TGTGCCAGCAGCTCGACAGACCCCGAGCGGCGGGGCGGCTCCTACGAGCAGTACTTC. Translating it yields CASSSTDPERRGGSYEQYF.

The rearrangement uses TRBV2 and TRBJ1-2; 7 bases match TRBD1. The CDR3 is 17 amino acids. Trimming removed 6 bases from V and 8 bases from J; junction bases left unmatched: 21. Germline V CDR1 and CDR2: SNHLY, FYNNEI. The DNA of the CDR3 is TGTGCCAGCAGGACGTTCGGGACAGTGGGGCTTTTGGGGGGCTACACCTTC. Its translation: CASRTFGTVGLLGGYTF.

J is TRBJ2-1 and V is TRBV27, with D perhaps TRBD2 (6 bases). The germline CDR1 and CDR2 sequences are MNHEY and SMNVEV (reference sequence). This CDR3 spans 14 amino acids. With 2 bases removed from V and 7 bases from J, the gap between germline ends came to 12 bases. In DNA, the CDR3 is TGTGCCAGCAGTTTACTGCTAGCGAGTAATGAGCAGTTCTTC. Amino acid sequence: CASSLLLASNEQFF.

This clonotype was found a few times. The CDR3 spells CSARDGNQPQHF. The CDR3 DNA reads TGCAGTGCTAGAGACGGGAATCAGCCCCAGCATTTT. The V call is TRBV20-1, the J call TRBJ1-5; D not certain. In germline, CDR1 is DFQATT, CDR2 SNEGSKA (reference sequence). The CDR3 length is 12 residues. V was shortened by 0 bases and J by 4 bases, with 4 bases between the two germline ends.

This clonotype was detected a few times. The CDR3 protein is CASSLGGWNSNQPQHF. Here the CDR3 DNA reads TGTGCCAGCAGCTTAGGGGGCTGGAATAGCAATCAGCCCCAGCATTTT. V gene TRBV7-9 combines with J gene TRBJ1-5, with D perhaps TRBD1 (5 bases). Germline V gives CDR1 SEHNR, CDR2 FQNEAQ (reference sequence). CDR3 length: 16 amino acids. Between the trimmed V and J ends, which lost 1 base and 0 bases, there was a span of 10 bases.

The V gene is TRBV19, the J gene TRBJ2-1; D may be TRBD1 (5 bases). V shed 7 bases and J shed 0 bases, with 10 bases lying between them. This CDR3 region has 14 residues. Germline loops: CDR1 LNHDA, CDR2 SQIVND (reference sequence). CDR3 in amino acids: CASNQGSSYNEQFF. The CDR3 nucleotides are TGTGCCAGTAATCAGGGAAGCTCCTACAATGAGCAGTTCTTC.